The 14 T cell receptor beta chains given below trace back to one sample, sequenced in a study of CD8 T cells in ankylosing spondylitis. TCRdb reprocessed the 5' RACE reads with MiXCR, giving one entry per CDR3 protein. This sample carries some 220,000 distinct CDR3 sequences, around 8% of them seen once, and the ten largest clones take around 4.9%. Specimen: blood, either unsorted or a sorted T cell fraction (not recorded which). These receptors were taken from a female donor with ankylosing spondylitis or in good health (not recorded which).

This clonotype has a count of ten or more. The chain links TRBV11-2 to TRBJ1-3; D may be TRBD1 (5 bases). Trimming stripped 11 bases from V and 0 bases from J, with 14 bases between. Looked up from germline, CDR1 is SGHAT and CDR2 is FQNNGV. The CDR3 is made up of 14 amino acids. The CDR3 sequence: CAYHGGPSGNTIYF. The CDR3 DNA is TGTGCCTATCACGGGGGTCCCTCTGGAAACACCATATATTTT.

This clonotype was recorded many times. V gene TRBV7-6 combines with J gene TRBJ2-5; D call uncertain. The CDR3 loop spans 15 amino acids. V was pared by 0 bases and J by 2 bases, with 10 bases between. In germline, CDR1 is SGHVS, CDR2 FNYEAQ. The CDR3 here is CASSLAAVWQETQYF. CDR3 nucleotide sequence: TGTGCCAGCAGCTTAGCGGCTGTCTGGCAAGAGACCCAGTACTTC.

This clonotype was seen ten or more times. V is TRBV12-3 or TRBV12-4 and J is TRBJ2-2; D might be TRBD2 (5 bases). V lost 7 bases and J lost 0, with 9 bases in between. The CDR3 contains 14 residues. The CDR3 DNA is TGTGCCAGCACCGGGATGTCGAACACCGGGGAGCTGTTTTTT. Its translation: CASTGMSNTGELFF.

This clonotype was counted ten times or more. The chain links TRBV28 to TRBJ1-6; 8 positions agree with TRBD1. Trimming took 6 bases from V and 8 from J; bases not matched to a gene: 9. The CDR3 covers 15 residues. Germline lookup yields CDR1 MDHEN and CDR2 SYDVKM. As DNA, the CDR3 is TGTGCCAGCAGCCTCCCCGGGACAGGCTATTCACCCCTCCACTTT. This gives the protein CASSLPGTGYSPLHF.

This clonotype has ten or more counts. The chain uses TRBV5-1 and TRBJ2-1; TRBD2 matches 8 bases. The CDR3 is 15 residues long. Germline lookup yields CDR1 SGHRS and CDR2 YFSETQ. The V gene end was trimmed by 4 bases and the J gene end by 8 bases; junction bases not matched to a gene: 11. The CDR3 region has the DNA TGCGCCAGCAGCGAGACGGGACTAGGGCGAGATGAGCAGTTCTTC. It codes for CASSETGLGRDEQFF.

This clonotype was detected ten times or more. This chain links TRBV12-3 or TRBV12-4 with TRBJ1-3; 7 bases match TRBD1. This CDR3 region has 17 residues. V dropped 11 bases and J dropped 0; count of bases not matched to a gene: 16. The CDR3 reads CAAQGVDGAISGNTIYF. CDR3 nucleotides: TGTGCCGCCCAGGGGGTTGATGGGGCGATCTCTGGAAACACCATATATTTT.

This clonotype was found many times. The chain uses TRBV5-1 and TRBJ2-1; the match to TRBD1 covers 7 bases. The junction had 3 bases not matched to a gene; V was cut back by 3 bases and J by 3 bases. There are 14 residues in the CDR3. Germline-derived CDR1 and CDR2 are SGHRS and YFSETQ. As DNA, the CDR3 is TGCGCCAGCAGCTCCGGGACAGTCTACAATGAGCAGTTCTTC. Encoded protein: CASSSGTVYNEQFF. The whole variable domain, filled in from reference TRBV5-1 and TRBJ2-1, reads KAGVTQTPRYLIKTRGQQVTLSCSPISGHRSVSWYQQTPGQGLQFLFEYFSETQRNKGNFPGRFSGRQFSNSRSEMNVSTLELGDSALYLCASSSGTVYNEQFFGPGTRLTVL.

This clonotype occurred a few times. This chain connects TRBV24-1 to TRBJ2-1; 12 bases line up with TRBD1. Unmatched junction bases numbered 11, after V lost 3 bases and J lost 0 bases. The CDR3 is made up of 20 amino acids. From germline, CDR1 is KGHDR and CDR2 SFDVKD. The CDR3 sequence is CATSDQPGTGGLSSYNEQFF. For the CDR3, the DNA is TGTGCCACCAGTGATCAGCCCGGGACAGGGGGCTTAAGCTCCTACAATGAGCAGTTCTTC.

This clonotype was detected ten times or more. The chain joins TRBV7-2 to TRBJ1-6, with D hard to call. Germline V gene lookup returns CDR1 SGHTA and CDR2 FQGNSA. The CDR3 has 11 residues. The V end was cut by 1 base, the J end by 10 bases, with 2 bases between. The CDR3 bases are TGTGCCAGCAGCTTAGGGTCACCCCTCCACTTT. Its protein is CASSLGSPLHF. The whole variable domain, remainder taken from reference TRBV7-2 and TRBJ1-6, is GAGVSQSPSNKVTEKGKDVELRCDPISGHTALYWYRQSLGQGLEFLIYFQGNSAPDKSGLPSDRFSAERTGGSVSTLTIQRTQQEDSAVYLCASSLGSPLHFGNGTRLTVT.

On this clonotype itself: At one end the junction does not follow the germline gene, possibly because of a read error. The CDR3 DNA reads TGTGTCAGCAGCTTAGGGACAGGGACTGGAAACACCATATATTTT. Protein sequence: CVSSLGTGTGNTIYF. The V gene is TRBV7-2, the J gene TRBJ1-3; TRBD1 matches 9 bases. CDR3 length: 15 residues. Germline V gene data show CDR1 as SGHTA and CDR2 as FQGNSA.

The chain combines TRBV7-6 with TRBJ2-1; D is possibly TRBD2 (5 bases). The V and J ends lost 4 bases and 4 bases respectively, with 14 bases between them. CDR3 size: 15 residues. CDR1 is SGHVS and CDR2 is FNYEAQ in the germline V gene. CDR3 sequence reads: CASSSDYGSYNEQFF. The CDR3 DNA is TGTGCCAGCAGCTCAGACTACGGAAGTTACAATGAGCAGTTCTTC.

This clonotype showed up many times. V gene TRBV18 combines with J gene TRBJ2-7; 12 bases are shared with TRBD1. Trimming took 2 bases from V and 0 from J; bases not matched to a gene: 8. The CDR3 is 18 amino acids. Germline V gene lookup returns CDR1 KGHSH and CDR2 LQKENI. This CDR3 reads CASSPMPGQGASSYEQYF. The CDR3 bases are TGTGCCAGCTCACCAATGCCGGGACAGGGGGCTTCCTCCTACGAGCAGTACTTC.

This chain uses TRBV9 with TRBJ2-2; no reliable D call. Trimming stripped 3 bases from V and 6 bases from J, with 9 bases between. This CDR3 has 13 amino acids. The germline V gene encodes CDR1 SGDLS and CDR2 YYNGEE. CDR3: CASSASRAGELFF. DNA for the CDR3: TGTGCCAGCAGCGCCTCTAGGGCCGGGGAGCTGTTTTTT.

This clonotype appeared many times. The rearrangement uses TRBV4-3 and TRBJ1-4; 10 nucleotides match TRBD1. Germline CDR1 and CDR2: LGHNA and YSLEER. After removal of 2 bases from V and 7 bases from J, the junction contained 7 bases not matched to a gene. CDR3 length: 16 amino acids. CDR3 in amino acids: CASSQQIGQGGEKLFF. The CDR3 region has the DNA TGCGCCAGCAGCCAACAAATCGGACAGGGGGGTGAAAAACTGTTTTTT.